Listed below are T cell receptor beta chains from one sample, sequenced in a study of blood T cell repertoires in COVID-19. Here immunoSEQ multiplex PCR was the method, and the copy in TCRdb shows in-frame clones only, minus some. The sample has about 230,000 clones, around four fifths seen once. Input material: peripheral blood. The receptors here all came from a middle-aged man with acute or convalescent COVID-19. CDR3s include the opening cysteine and the closing phenylalanine or tryptophan. The D gene is left open where the match is weak. Some rows mark clone size as missing; the rest say once, few, many or name a class of expanded clone.

D gene,clone size,V gene,J gene,CDR3 DNA,CDR3 protein
-,-,TRBV5-4,TRBJ1-2,TGTGCCAGCAGCTTGAGAGGGAAGCATGGCTACACCTTC,CASSLRGKHGYTF
TRBD2,-,TRBV5-4,TRBJ2-3,TGTGCCAGCAGCTTGCCGGTACTGGCGGGAGTACCAGATACGCAGTATTTT,CASSLPVLAGVPDTQYF
-,once,TRBV5-1,TRBJ1-3,TGCGCCAGCAATGATCCGAGCTCTGGAAACACCATATATTTT,CASNDPSSGNTIYF
-,-,TRBV27,TRBJ2-7,TGTGCCAGCAGTTCCTCACTTACTACCTACGAGCAGTACTTC,CASSSSLTTYEQYF
-,-,TRBV15,TRBJ2-1,TGTGCCACCAGCAGACCCAAATACGGACTGGCGGGGAATGAGCAGTTCTTC,CATSRPKYGLAGNEQFF
-,-,TRBV7-9,TRBJ2-7,TGTGCCAGCAGCTTAGATGGCGGATCCGCCTACGAGCAGTACTTC,CASSLDGGSAYEQYF
-,-,TRBV5-1,TRBJ1-4,TGCGCCAGCACCTTGCTAGGGGTCGGGGAAAAACTGTTTTTT,CASTLLGVGEKLFF
TRBD2,-,TRBV5-1,TRBJ2-3,TGCGCCAGCAGCGGGACTAGCGGCACAGATACGCAGTATTTT,CASSGTSGTDTQYF
-,-,TRBV10-3,TRBJ2-3,TGTGCCATCAGTGGAGGAAGTACTCGAAACACAGATACGCAGTATTTT,CAISGGSTRNTDTQYF
TRBD1,once,TRBV5-3,TRBJ1-1,TGTGCCAGAAGTAACGGACAGGGCAACACTGAAGCTTTCTTT,CARSNGQGNTEAFF